These 28 T cell receptor beta chains originate from one sample sequenced in a study of blood T cell repertoires in COVID-19. Profiled with immunoSEQ multiplex PCR; TCRdb holds only in-frame clones, not every one. The sample yields approximately 68,000 clones, 87% seen once. The sequencing input was peripheral blood. These receptors all stem from a man aged 45-60 years with active COVID-19.

This clone has more than one count but fewer than ten. The chain uses TRBV7-9 and TRBJ1-1, with D possibly matching TRBD1 (6 bases). The CDR3 is made up of 13 amino acids. From germline, CDR1 is SEHNR and CDR2 FQNEAQ (reference sequence). With 5 bases removed from V and 3 bases from J, the gap between germline ends came to 10 bases. CDR3: CASSNQGYTEAFF. In nucleotides, the CDR3 is TGTGCCAGCAGCAATCAGGGGTACACTGAAGCTTTCTTT. Full variable domain (rest looked up from reference TRBV7-9 and TRBJ1-1): DTGVSQNPRHKITKRGQNVTFRCDPISEHNRLYWYRQTLGQGPEFLTYFQNEAQLEKSRLLSDRFSAERPKGSFSTLEIQRTEQGDSAMYLCASSNQGYTEAFFGQGTRLTVV.

In this sample, this clone turned up once. The chain employs TRBV5-4 and TRBJ2-1, with 11 bases lining up with TRBD1. V lost 0 bases and J lost 7; bases outside the gene matches: 6. Per the germline V gene, CDR1 is SGHNT and CDR2 is YYREEE (reference sequence). The CDR3 has 16 residues. The CDR3 coding sequence is TGTGCCAGCAGCTTGGGGACAGGGGGCGCGGAAAATGAGCAGTTCTTC. Residues: CASSLGTGGAENEQFF.

The chain has TRBV29-1 and TRBJ2-5; possibly TRBD2 for D (5 bases). The CDR3 extends over 13 amino acids. Trimming left V 3 bases short and J 12 bases short, with 20 bases between. Germline V gene lookup returns CDR1 SQVTM and CDR2 ANQGSEA. The CDR3 region has the DNA TGCAGCGTTGAGTCCCCACGGGGTAGGGAAAAGTACTTC. Encoded protein: CSVESPRGREKYF.

V gene TRBV24-1 combines with J gene TRBJ2-7; 9 bases agree with TRBD1. The CDR3 is made up of 14 amino acids. V was pared by 6 bases and J by 5 bases, with 7 bases of the junction left unmatched. Germline V gives CDR1 KGHDR, CDR2 SFDVKD. DNA of the CDR3: TGTGCCACCAGTCCCGGACAGGGGACAAACGAGCAGTACTTC. Translated, it gives CATSPGQGTNEQYF.

The V call is TRBV20-1, the J call TRBJ1-2; TRBD1 might be the D (5 bases). The CDR3 is made up of 11 amino acids. CDR1 is DFQATT, CDR2 SNEGSKA, per germline (reference sequence). Trimming took off 6 bases at V and 8 bases at J, with 13 bases between the two ends. The CDR3, as DNA: TGCAGTGCCTCCGGGGGACGGGGCTACACCTTC. This encodes CSASGGRGYTF.

The DNA for the CDR3 is TGTGCCAGCAGTATCGAAGGGGAAACGGGCACTGAAGCTTTCTTT. As protein: CASSIEGETGTEAFF. This rearrangement joins TRBV6-2 or TRBV6-3 to TRBJ1-1, with a weak D call TRBD1 (5 bases). The CDR3 spans 15 residues. V was pared by 5 bases and J by 4 bases, with 17 bases between. Germline V gene sequence: CDR1 MNHEY, CDR2 SVGEGT.

This rearrangement joins TRBV30 to TRBJ2-5, with TRBD1 identical over 7 bases. The CDR3 runs to 14 residues. Germline V CDR1 and CDR2: GTSNPN, SVGIG (reference sequence). The junction had 4 bases not matched to a gene; V was cut back by 2 bases and J by 1 base. CDR3 amino acids: CAWSRGTVQETQYF. DNA for the CDR3: TGTGCCTGGAGTAGGGGGACAGTCCAAGAGACCCAGTACTTC.

The V and J genes are TRBV27 and TRBJ2-7; perhaps TRBD1 as D (5 bases). The CDR3 sequence is 15 residues long. Germline V gene sequence: CDR1 MNHEY, CDR2 SMNVEV (reference sequence). Trimming shortened V by 0 bases and J by 0 bases, and 9 bases separated the two germline ends. This CDR3 is CASSLSPGPSYEQYF. For the CDR3, the DNA is TGTGCCAGCAGTTTATCGCCAGGGCCCTCCTACGAGCAGTACTTC.

The chain is built from TRBV28 and TRBJ1-6; a possible D gene is TRBD1 (6 bases). Between the trimmed V and J ends, which lost 5 bases and 8 bases, there was a span of 13 bases. This CDR3 contains 14 residues. The germline V gene encodes CDR1 MDHEN and CDR2 SYDVKM. In DNA, the CDR3 is TGTGCCAGCAGTCCGGACAGTAATGATTCACCCCTCCACTTT. Amino acid sequence: CASSPDSNDSPLHF.

V gene TRBV18 combines with J gene TRBJ1-2; D is ambiguous. V dropped 3 bases and J dropped 5 bases, with 16 bases sitting between them. CDR3 length: 15 residues. In germline, CDR1 is KGHSH, CDR2 LQKENI. CDR3 nucleotides: TGTGCCAGCTCACCGGAGAACGCCCATAGTTATGGCTACACCTTC. Amino acids: CASSPENAHSYGYTF.

The CDR3 here is CASSEDRGYNYGYTF. The CDR3 DNA sequence: TGTGCCAGCAGTGAAGACAGGGGCTATAACTATGGCTACACCTTC. The J gene is TRBJ1-2, the V gene TRBV6-1; 7 bases line up with TRBD1. J was trimmed by 1 base and V by 1 base; bases with no gene match: 3. Germline V lookup: CDR1 MNHNS, CDR2 SASEGT. CDR3 length: 15 amino acids.

CDR3 sequence: CASGLTYGYTF. CDR3 sequence (DNA): TGTGCCAGCGGGCTTACCTATGGCTACACCTTC. This chain joins TRBV27 and TRBJ1-2; D remains ambiguous. CDR1 MNHEY and CDR2 SMNVEV come from the germline V gene (reference sequence). This CDR3 has 11 residues. Deletions cut 8 bases from V and 4 bases from J, with 8 bases between.

The chain recombines TRBV20-1 with TRBJ1-2; D unresolved. Per the germline V gene, CDR1 is DFQATT and CDR2 is SNEGSKA (reference sequence). This CDR3 is 11 amino acids long. V lost 3 bases to trimming and J lost 7 bases, with 9 bases between them. CDR3 sequence: CSARTPGGYTF. As DNA, the CDR3 is TGCAGTGCTAGGACCCCAGGTGGCTACACCTTC.

This chain connects TRBV6-5 to TRBJ2-7, with 9 bases fitting TRBD1. The ends lost 0 bases at V and 4 bases at J; junction bases unmatched: 7. The CDR3 length is 16 residues. Germline V CDR1 and CDR2: MNHEY, SVGAGI. This chain's CDR3 is CASSYSTPGTGYEQYF. The CDR3 nucleotides are TGTGCCAGCAGTTACTCTACCCCCGGGACAGGGTACGAGCAGTACTTC.

The chain links TRBV5-1 to TRBJ2-5; 13 bases agree with TRBD2. The junction had 4 bases not matched to a gene; V was cut back by 4 bases and J by 4 bases. This CDR3 comprises 15 residues. Germline values: CDR1 SGHRS, CDR2 YFSETQ. The CDR3 sequence is CASSRTSGRRETQYF. Here the CDR3 DNA reads TGCGCCAGCAGCCGGACTAGCGGGAGACGAGAGACCCAGTACTTC.

CDR3 sequence: CASSALGGRKTEAFF. In nucleotides, the CDR3 is TGTGCCAGCAGTGCCCTCGGGGGGAGAAAGACTGAAGCTTTCTTT. The V call is TRBV27, the J call TRBJ1-1; D possibly corresponds to TRBD1 (5 bases). This CDR3 is 15 amino acids long. Germline CDR1 is MNHEY and CDR2 is SMNVEV (reference sequence). V gave up 5 bases and J gave up 5 bases, with 18 bases separating them.

The chain combines TRBV3-1 (or the pseudogene TRBV3-2) with TRBJ2-1; D remains ambiguous. The CDR3 totals 14 residues. The V and J ends lost 1 base and 11 bases respectively, with 15 bases between them. Germline assignment: CDR1 LGHDT and CDR2 YNNKEL (reference sequence). The CDR3 region has the DNA TGTGCCAGCAGCCAAGGAGCTAGTACAATGAAGCAGTTCTTC. Protein: CASSQGASTMKQFF.

The V call is TRBV7-5, the J call TRBJ1-5. TRBV7-5 corresponds to a pseudogene. The CDR3 extends over 17 amino acids. The CDR3 here is CVRSLALSRPPFPTQHF. CDR3 in DNA: TGTGTCAGAAGCTTAGCTCTATCTCGTCCTCCTTTTCCTACCCAGCATTTT.

Sample share makes this clone medium-sized. An end of the junction differs from the germline gene, which may be a read error. V usage is TRBV6-5 and J usage is TRBJ2-2, with 9 bases lining up with TRBD2. This CDR3 has 16 residues. The V gene's germline CDR1 is MNHEY and CDR2 SVGAGI. CDR3 in DNA: TGTGCCAGCAGTTACTCGCCTAGCGGGAACGCCGGGGAGCTGTTTTTT. Its protein is CASSYSPSGNAGELFF.

This clone has just one count. V is TRBV5-8 and J is TRBJ2-6, with D possibly TRBD1 on 5 matching bases. Germline V gene lookup returns CDR1 SGHTS and CDR2 YDEGEE. CDR3 length: 14 residues. The V end lost 8 bases, the J end lost 0 bases, and 9 bases lay between the germline ends. The CDR3 nucleotides are TGTGCCAGTGACAGAGCCTCTGGGGCCAACGTCCTGACTTTC. Its translation: CASDRASGANVLTF.

The rearrangement uses TRBV14 and TRBJ1-1; D uncertain. The germline V and J ends were trimmed by 1 base and 7 bases, with 7 bases remaining between them. The CDR3 totals 12 residues. Germline CDR1 SGHDN, CDR2 FVKESK. The CDR3: CASSQVTGEAFF. The CDR3 DNA is TGTGCCAGCAGCCAAGTGACGGGTGAAGCTTTCTTT.

V and J are TRBV19 and TRBJ2-1, with D possibly TRBD1 on 6 matching bases. Germline V lookup: CDR1 LNHDA, CDR2 SQIVND (reference sequence). Trimming stripped 2 bases from V and 5 bases from J, with 10 bases between. CDR3 length equals 14 residues. The CDR3 DNA sequence: TGTGCCAGTAGTATAATCAGGACAGACAATGAGCAGTTCTTC. It is translated as CASSIIRTDNEQFF.

This chain joins TRBV7-2 and TRBJ1-2, with D unclear. Germline V CDR1 and CDR2: SGHTA, FQGNSA. The CDR3 runs 14 residues. V lost 5 bases and J 0 bases, leaving 10 bases between the germline ends. The DNA for the CDR3 is TGTGCCAGCAGCGTTCACAGTTCTAACTATGGCTACACCTTC. Its protein is CASSVHSSNYGYTF. Full variable domain (remainder filled in from reference TRBV7-2 and TRBJ1-2): GAGVSQSPSNKVTEKGKDVELRCDPISGHTALYWYRQSLGQGLEFLIYFQGNSAPDKSGLPSDRFSAERTGGSVSTLTIQRTQQEDSAVYLCASSVHSSNYGYTFGSGTRLTVV.

In this sample, this clone turned up once. The chain carries TRBV6-6 and TRBJ1-3; possible D gene TRBD1, 6 bases. The V end lost 5 bases, the J end lost 2 bases, and 13 bases lay between the germline ends. The CDR3 totals 15 residues. CDR1 MNHNY and CDR2 SVGAGI come from the germline V gene (reference sequence). The CDR3 DNA reads TGTGCCAGCAGTAACACAGGGATCCCTGGAAACACCATATATTTT. Protein sequence: CASSNTGIPGNTIYF.

This clone was recorded once. This chain links TRBV11-2 with TRBJ1-1, with D possibly TRBD1 on 6 matching bases. This CDR3 is 15 amino acids long. Germline V gives CDR1 SGHAT, CDR2 FQNNGV. The V end lost 6 bases, the J end lost 8 bases, and 22 bases lay between the germline ends. The CDR3 region has the DNA TGTGCCAGCAGATACAATCACATGGGACAACAAGAAGCTTTCTTT. Protein product: CASRYNHMGQQEAFF.

This chain uses TRBV9 with TRBJ2-2; no clear D gene. The CDR3 runs 15 residues. The germline V and J ends were trimmed by 0 bases and 1 base, with 7 bases remaining between them. The V gene's germline CDR1 is SGDLS and CDR2 YYNGEE. CDR3 DNA: TGTGCCAGCAGCGTAGCTTCGGGGAACACCGGGGAGCTGTTTTTT. Translated, it gives CASSVASGNTGELFF. Full variable domain (missing parts from reference TRBV9 and TRBJ2-2): DSGVTQTPKHLITATGQRVTLRCSPRSGDLSVYWYQQSLDQGLQFLIQYYNGEERAKGNILERFSAQQFPDLHSELNLSSLELGDSALYFCASSVASGNTGELFFGEGSRLTVL.

V and J are TRBV9 and TRBJ2-1; perhaps TRBD2 as D (5 bases). The CDR3 extends over 13 amino acids. The germline CDR1 and CDR2 sequences are SGDLS and YYNGEE. The ends were cut back, 1 base at V and 9 bases at J, with 11 bases in the middle. CDR3 protein: CASSVSPRGEQFF. For the CDR3, the DNA is TGTGCCAGCAGCGTATCACCTCGGGGTGAGCAGTTCTTC.

V gene TRBV27 combines with J gene TRBJ1-2; TRBD1 might be the D (6 bases). Germline CDR1 is MNHEY and CDR2 is SMNVEV (reference sequence). The CDR3 spans 14 residues. V lost 5 bases and J lost 8, with 18 bases in between. The CDR3 DNA sequence: TGTGCCAGCAGTCACGGGACATTTGACGGAGGCTACACCTTC. Its translation: CASSHGTFDGGYTF.